The present entry profiles one T cell receptor (beta chain) with its context. Antigen specificity is unknown. This sample stems from a study of regulatory T cells in long-lasting Graves disease. Study outcomes and limitations: The study found lower TCR diversity in persistent Graves' patients than in newly diagnosed ones. With persistent disease, TRBV28, TRBJ1-2 and TRBJ2-5 were the favored segments.

The CDR3 covers 14 residues. Germline trimming cut 0 bases from V and 5 bases from J; bases unmatched to any gene: 3. Germline CDR1 SGHNT, CDR2 YYREEE (reference sequence). Construction of the TCR beta libraries employed iRepertoire HTBI primers in conjunction with Arm-PCR of CDR3 regions. TCRdb called the multiplex PCR reads again in MiXCR, with one record for every CDR3 protein. The top ten clones hold roughly 10% of a sample with 350,000 to 500,000 distinct CDR3 sequences, about a sixth of them seen once. The time point denotes: newly diagnosed GD, antithyroid drugs for less than 3 months. Preparation of the TCR library used RNA extracted from PBMCs. Separately, the same data were catalogued under a study of T cells in Graves' hyperthyroidism and ophthalmopathy.

The material was peripheral blood mononuclear cells (PBMCs), obtained at new diagnosis, from a patient treated with antithyroid drugs. This TCR came from a woman aged 30 to 39 with Graves disease. The chain uses TRBV5-4 and TRBJ2-5; TRBD2 aligns across 8 bases. CDR3: CASSLAQREETQYF. The CDR3 nucleotides are TGTGCCAGCAGCTTGGCGCAGCGGGAGGAGACCCAGTACTTC.